Following are 15 T cell receptor beta chains from one sample sequenced in a study of metastatic and nonmetastatic thyroid tumors. Every patient underwent thyroid surgery untreated. Using MiXCR, TCRdb re-called clones from the PCR reads. The repertoire consists of over 25,000 clones, with roughly 18% occurring once and the leading ten covering about 10%. Sequences were obtained from blood. Receptors were obtained from a female donor with papillary thyroid cancer or a benign thyroid nodule (not recorded which). Some clones in this sample may be carry-over from other donors' samples.

The table lists this clone with a few counts. One end of the junction varies from germline; a read error may be responsible. The V and J genes are TRBV6-1 and TRBJ2-2, with 7 positions matching TRBD2. The germline V gene encodes CDR1 MNHNS and CDR2 SASEGT. This CDR3 region has 14 residues. The DNA for the CDR3 is TGTGCCAGCACGGGCGGGAGTGGCACCGGTGAGCTGTTTTTT. This encodes CASTGGSGTGELFF.

Concerning this clone: A much larger clone is a single base away; this may be a read error. The V call is TRBV9, the J call TRBJ2-5; D perhaps matches TRBD2 (5 bases). The V gene's germline CDR1 is SGDLS and CDR2 YYNGEE. Trimming took 6 bases from V and 3 from J, leaving 15 bases between them. CDR3 length: 14 residues. This CDR3 reads CASIESPGKETQYF. Written as DNA, the CDR3 is TGTGCCAGCATCGAATCCCCCGGGAAAGAGACCCAGTACTTC.

V gene TRBV20-1 combines with J gene TRBJ1-1, with D maybe TRBD1 (5 bases). The V and J ends lost 8 bases and 0 bases respectively, with 13 bases between them. This CDR3 has 13 residues. Per the germline V gene, CDR1 is DFQATT and CDR2 is SNEGSKA (reference sequence). The DNA of the CDR3 is TGCAGTAACGACCGAGGGGTGAACACTGAAGCTTTCTTT. It specifies CSNDRGVNTEAFF.

Ten or more counts support this clone. The V gene is TRBV7-8, the J gene TRBJ2-6, with a weak D call TRBD1 (6 bases). Germline V gives CDR1 SGHVS, CDR2 FQNEAQ. This CDR3 comprises 18 residues. V lost 5 bases and J 0 bases, leaving 17 bases between the germline ends. The CDR3 nucleotides are TGTGCCAGCAGCGGAATGATCAGGGGTTTCTCTGGGGCCAACGTCCTGACTTTC. Its protein is CASSGMIRGFSGANVLTF.

This clone was observed at least ten times. The chain recombines TRBV20-1 with TRBJ2-3; no definite D call. This CDR3 is 15 amino acids long. Germline CDR1 reads DFQATT; CDR2 reads SNEGSKA (reference sequence). V was cut by 6 bases and J by 2 bases, with 18 bases left in between. The CDR3 protein is CSALFAAEFTDTQYF. The DNA of the CDR3 is TGCAGTGCCCTCTTCGCTGCGGAATTCACAGATACGCAGTATTTT.

This clone was observed many times. Other DNA sequences from this sample encode an identical CDR3 as well. J is TRBJ2-6 and V is TRBV2, with D perhaps matching TRBD1 (6 bases). CDR3 length: 16 amino acids. V was shortened by 6 bases and J by 1 base, with 13 bases between the two germline ends. Germline V gene data show CDR1 as SNHLY and CDR2 as FYNNEI. CDR3 residues: CASSAQGLSGANVLTF. DNA for the CDR3: TGTGCCAGCAGCGCCCAGGGGTTATCTGGGGCCAACGTCCTGACTTTC.

The table lists this clone with many counts. V usage is TRBV20-1 and J usage is TRBJ2-2; 10 bases map to TRBD2. V was pared by 6 bases and J by 6 bases, with 10 bases of the junction left unmatched. The CDR3 has 15 amino acids. Germline-derived CDR1 and CDR2 are DFQATT and SNEGSKA (reference sequence). As DNA, the CDR3 is TGCAGTGCGGGGAAAGCGGGGGGGCTCCCCGGGGAGCTGTTTTTT. Amino acid sequence: CSAGKAGGLPGELFF.

This chain joins TRBV5-1 and TRBJ2-1, with 15 positions matching TRBD2. This CDR3 region has 18 residues. Germline CDR1 is SGHRS and CDR2 is YFSETQ. Losses at the gene ends were 6 bases for V and 5 bases for J; bases not matched to a gene: 12. In DNA, the CDR3 is TGCGCCAGCACCGGAGGACTAGCGGGGGGGCCTATCCACAATGAGCAGTTCTTC. Protein product: CASTGGLAGGPIHNEQFF.

The V and J genes are TRBV4-2 and TRBJ2-5; TRBD1 is a possible D gene (5 bases). Germline V gene sequence: CDR1 LGHNA, CDR2 YNFKEQ. This CDR3 has 15 residues. With 2 bases removed from V and 5 bases from J, the gap between germline ends came to 15 bases. The CDR3 DNA reads TGTGCCAGCAGCCAACGCCTAGGGGTGGGGGAGACCCAGTACTTC. Its protein is CASSQRLGVGETQYF.

On this clone itself: A read error is likely, as this CDR3 ends without the conserved phenylalanine or tryptophan. V and J are TRBV6-1 and TRBJ1-1, with D hard to call. The CDR3 is 14 residues long. Trimming took off 3 bases at V and 11 bases at J, with 19 bases between the two ends. Germline-derived CDR1 and CDR2 are MNHNS and SASEGT. CDR3 loop: CASSDHRQVAMAFV. CDR3 in DNA: TGTGCCAGCAGTGACCACCGTCAGGTGGCTATGGCTTTCGTT.

Comments on this clone: This could be a read error, since a much larger clone is one nucleotide away. Other nucleotide sequences from this sample produce the same CDR3. The chain has TRBV11-1 and TRBJ2-5, with 9 positions matching TRBD2. After removal of 5 bases from V and 5 bases from J, the junction contained 18 bases not matched to a gene. Germline values: CDR1 SGHAT, CDR2 FQDESV (reference sequence). The CDR3 runs 18 residues. CDR3 region: CASSLQEGSGGPRETQYF. The CDR3 DNA is TGTGCCAGCAGCCTGCAAGAGGGGAGCGGGGGGCCTAGGGAGACCCAGTACTTC.

This clone was seen ten or more times. The chain uses TRBV30 and TRBJ2-5; TRBD1 might be the D (5 bases). CDR3 size: 16 residues. Trimming took off 0 bases at V and 5 bases at J, with 19 bases between the two ends. Germline V gene data show CDR1 as GTSNPN and CDR2 as SVGIG (reference sequence). The CDR3: CAWSVLGQGRLETQYF. The CDR3 region has the DNA TGTGCCTGGAGTGTACTGGGCCAGGGAAGATTGGAGACCCAGTACTTC.

This clone was seen only a few times. A much larger clone lies one base from this, so it may be a read error. The chain recombines TRBV7-9 with TRBJ1-4; a weak D match, TRBD1 (6 bases). V gave up 4 bases and J gave up 8 bases, with 20 bases separating them. The germline V gene encodes CDR1 SEHNR and CDR2 FQNEAQ (reference sequence). The CDR3 spans 16 residues. The DNA of the CDR3 is TGTGCCAGCAGCTCCACCCGACAGGTGGTCAGAGAAAAACTGTTTTTT. Translating it yields CASSSTRQVVREKLFF.

This clone was picked up many times. The V and J genes are TRBV6-2 or TRBV6-3 and TRBJ2-2, with 10 nucleotides matching TRBD1. The length of the CDR3 is 14 residues. Trimming at V came to 6 bases and at J to 7 bases, leaving 5 bases not matched to a gene. Germline V CDR1 and CDR2: MNHEY, SVGEGT. The CDR3 loop is CASRQTGGIGELFF. In DNA, the CDR3 is TGTGCCAGCAGACAGACAGGGGGCATCGGGGAGCTGTTTTTT.

The table lists this clone with many counts. This chain uses TRBV12-3 or TRBV12-4 with TRBJ1-2, with 7 bases aligning to TRBD1. V lost 0 bases and J lost 1; bases outside the gene matches: 11. The CDR3 consists of 18 residues. For the CDR3, the DNA is TGTGCCAGCAGTTTAGCGCGGGGGGGGACAGCAAATAACTATGGCTACACCTTC. Protein: CASSLARGGTANNYGYTF.